This T cell receptor beta chain was captured in a study of cytomegalovirus exposure and HLA in healthy donors. About the study: Earlier work reported approximately 110 million unique TCR beta sequences from about 180 million T cells. Study findings and constraints: It was in a later analysis that TCR association rates were seen to vary by HLA locus, highest for DRB1 and lowest for HLA-C. A later analysis found that most CMV-associated TCR beta chains appeared HLA-restricted. Some V segments, TRBV6-2 and TRBV6-3 among them, were indistinguishable and were therefore excluded.

The study ran its PCR with 60 Vbeta and 13 Jbeta primers. Some clones are missing from TCRdb's copy, which holds only in-frame ones; the method was immunoSEQ multiplex PCR. The sample yields 95,000 to 150,000 clones, about 10% seen once. This clone has just a few counts. Its antigen is undetermined. Germline loops: CDR1 GTSNPN, CDR2 SVGIG (reference sequence). Deletions cut 1 base from V and 4 bases from J, with 7 bases between. The CDR3 has 12 amino acids. Sequenced: PBMCs. The J gene is TRBJ1-2, the V gene TRBV30, with D hard to call. The TCR sequence derives from a woman aged 18 to 35 in good health and CMV-seropositive. The chain's CDR3 is CAWSGGFYGYTF. DNA for the CDR3: TGTGCCTGGAGTGGAGGCTTCTATGGCTACACCTTC.